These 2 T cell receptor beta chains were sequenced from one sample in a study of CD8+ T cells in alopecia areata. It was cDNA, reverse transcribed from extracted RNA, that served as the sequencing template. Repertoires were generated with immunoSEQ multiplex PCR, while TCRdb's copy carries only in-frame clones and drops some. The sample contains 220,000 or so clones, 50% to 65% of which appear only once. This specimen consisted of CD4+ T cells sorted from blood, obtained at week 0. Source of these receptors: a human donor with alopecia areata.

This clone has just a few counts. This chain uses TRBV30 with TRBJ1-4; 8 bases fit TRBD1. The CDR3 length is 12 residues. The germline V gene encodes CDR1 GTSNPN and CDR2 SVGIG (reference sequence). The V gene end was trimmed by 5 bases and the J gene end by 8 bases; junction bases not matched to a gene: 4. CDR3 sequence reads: CAWGQGKEKLFF. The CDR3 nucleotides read TGTGCCTGGGGACAGGGAAAAGAAAAACTGTTTTTT.

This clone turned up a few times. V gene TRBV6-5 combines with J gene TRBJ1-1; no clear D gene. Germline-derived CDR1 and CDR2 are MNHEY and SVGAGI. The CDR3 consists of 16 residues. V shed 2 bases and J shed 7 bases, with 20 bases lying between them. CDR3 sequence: CASSYGFSGEQGEAFF. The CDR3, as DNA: TGTGCCAGCAGTTACGGCTTTTCCGGGGAACAAGGTGAAGCTTTCTTT.